The 5 T cell receptor beta chains below all came from one sample that was sequenced in a study of cytomegalovirus exposure and HLA in healthy donors. The PCR used 60 Vbeta and 13 Jbeta primers. Only in-frame clones appear in the TCRdb table, and some are missing; sequencing was by immunoSEQ multiplex PCR. The table has roughly 100,000 clones, roughly 80% seen once; the top ten hold more than 2%. The sequencing sample was made of PBMCs. The receptors originated from a man in his forties or fifties in good health and CMV-seronegative.

The chain joins TRBV5-4 to TRBJ1-1; D gene uncertain. Germline CDR1 reads SGHNT; CDR2 reads YYREEE (reference sequence). This CDR3 has 13 residues. Trimming cost V 6 bases and J 0 bases, with 9 bases left between them. The CDR3 sequence: CASMRALNTEAFF. The CDR3, as DNA: TGTGCCAGCATGAGGGCTCTGAACACTGAAGCTTTCTTT. Complete variable domain (other parts from reference TRBV5-4 and TRBJ1-1): ETGVTQSPTHLIKTRGQQVTLRCSSQSGHNTVSWYQQALGQGPQFIFQYYREEENGRGNFPPRFSGLQFPNYSSELNVNALELDDSALYLCASMRALNTEAFFGQGTRLTVV.

The chain links TRBV6-1 to TRBJ1-4; no reliable D call. V lost 3 bases and J 8 bases, leaving 10 bases between the germline ends. The CDR3 consists of 13 residues. Germline CDR1 and CDR2: MNHNS and SASEGT. Here the CDR3 reads CASSDWRREKLFF. CDR3 bases: TGTGCCAGCAGTGATTGGCGGCGGGAAAAACTGTTTTTT.

The chain carries TRBV7-2 and TRBJ2-7; the D is unclear. Germline values: CDR1 SGHTA, CDR2 FQGNSA. The V end was cut by 5 bases, the J end by 0 bases, with 5 bases between. The CDR3 covers 12 residues. The CDR3 loop reads CASSATSYEQYF. Here the CDR3 DNA reads TGTGCCAGCAGCGCTACCTCCTACGAGCAGTACTTC.

This chain joins TRBV7-3 and TRBJ1-6; D may be TRBD1 (5 bases). The CDR3 contains 14 residues. The germline V gene encodes CDR1 SGHTA and CDR2 FQGTGA. V was clipped by 0 bases and J by 6 bases, with 6 bases between them. The CDR3 loop is CASSLTGANSPLHF. CDR3 DNA: TGTGCCAGCAGCTTAACAGGGGCTAATTCACCCCTCCACTTT.

The rearrangement uses TRBV18 and TRBJ2-7; D perhaps matches TRBD1 (6 bases). The V end lost 0 bases, the J end lost 6 bases, and 9 bases lay between the germline ends. Germline V lookup: CDR1 KGHSH, CDR2 LQKENI. The CDR3 covers 13 residues. This chain's CDR3 is CASSPPVRGEQYF. Written as DNA, the CDR3 is TGTGCCAGCTCACCACCGGTCAGGGGCGAGCAGTACTTC.